What follows describes a single TCR beta chain. No antigen is known for it. The sample originates from a study of CD8+ T cells in alopecia areata. Extraction of RNA preceded its reverse transcription into cDNA, which served as the sequencing template. Libraries were prepared by immunoSEQ multiplex PCR; TCRdb keeps only in-frame clonotypes and omits some of them. The sample carries about 110,000 clones, roughly 84% recorded once. The treatment is: oral pan-JAK inhibitor, 5-10 mg twice daily. Those with alopecia areata gave lesional scalp punch biopsies and peripheral blood. Study results and limitations: Besides other cells, scalp samples also yield sequences of resident alphabeta T cells from normal skin. Mouse data revealed clearer TCR sharing than patient data did, a gap possibly tied to HLA. A great number of expanded lesional clones endured in scalp and blood during tofacitinib.

The CDR3 loop spans 14 amino acids. From germline, CDR1 is LNHDA and CDR2 SQIVND (reference sequence). The V end lost 3 bases, the J end lost 7 bases, and 13 bases lay between the germline ends. The rearrangement joins TRBV19 to TRBJ2-1; D is perhaps TRBD1 (6 bases). The sequenced sample was CD8+ T cells sorted from blood, obtained at week 24, from a patient treated with tofacitinib. The TCR sequence derives from a human donor with alopecia areata. The CDR3 nucleotides read TGTGCCAGTAGTATCCAACCAGGGGTAAATGAGCAGTTCTTC. It is translated as CASSIQPGVNEQFF.